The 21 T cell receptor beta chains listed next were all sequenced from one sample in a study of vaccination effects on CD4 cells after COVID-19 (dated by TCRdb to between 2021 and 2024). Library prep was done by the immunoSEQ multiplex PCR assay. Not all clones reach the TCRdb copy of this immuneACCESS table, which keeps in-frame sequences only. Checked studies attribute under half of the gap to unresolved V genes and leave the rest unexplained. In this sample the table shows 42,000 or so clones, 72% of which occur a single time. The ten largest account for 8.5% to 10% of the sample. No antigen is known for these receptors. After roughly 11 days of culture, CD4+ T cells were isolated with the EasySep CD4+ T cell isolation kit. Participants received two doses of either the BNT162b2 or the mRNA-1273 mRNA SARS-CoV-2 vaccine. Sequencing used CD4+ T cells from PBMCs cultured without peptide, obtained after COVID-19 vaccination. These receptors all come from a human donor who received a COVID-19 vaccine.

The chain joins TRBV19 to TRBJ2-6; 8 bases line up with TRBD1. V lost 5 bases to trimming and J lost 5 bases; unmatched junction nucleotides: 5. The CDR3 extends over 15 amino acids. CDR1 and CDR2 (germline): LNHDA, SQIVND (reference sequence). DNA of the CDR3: TGTGCCAGTAGTTTTGGACAGGGAAGGGCCAACGTCCTGACTTTC. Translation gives CASSFGQGRANVLTF. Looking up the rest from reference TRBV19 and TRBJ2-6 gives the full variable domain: DGGITQSPKYLFRKEGQNVTLSCEQNLNHDAMYWYRQDPGQGLRLIYYSQIVNDFQKGDIAEGYSVSREKKESFPLTVTSAQKNPTAFYLCASSFGQGRANVLTFGAGSRLTVL.

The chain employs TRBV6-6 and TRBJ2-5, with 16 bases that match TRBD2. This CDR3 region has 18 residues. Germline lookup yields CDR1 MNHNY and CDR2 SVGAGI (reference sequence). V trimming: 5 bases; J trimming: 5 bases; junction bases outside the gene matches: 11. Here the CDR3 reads CASSLEGTSGRAGETQYF. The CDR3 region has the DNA TGTGCCAGCAGTCTAGAGGGGACTAGCGGGAGGGCCGGTGAGACCCAGTACTTC.

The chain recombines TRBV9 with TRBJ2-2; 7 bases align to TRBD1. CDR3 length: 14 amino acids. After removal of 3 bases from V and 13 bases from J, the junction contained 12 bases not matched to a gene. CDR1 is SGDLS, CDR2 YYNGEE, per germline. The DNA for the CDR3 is TGTGCCAGCAGCGCATGGGACAGTCAGGGGTGGCTGTTTTTT. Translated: CASSAWDSQGWLFF. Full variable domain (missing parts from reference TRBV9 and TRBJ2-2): DSGVTQTPKHLITATGQRVTLRCSPRSGDLSVYWYQQSLDQGLQFLIQYYNGEERAKGNILERFSAQQFPDLHSELNLSSLELGDSALYFCASSAWDSQGWLFFGEGSRLTVL.

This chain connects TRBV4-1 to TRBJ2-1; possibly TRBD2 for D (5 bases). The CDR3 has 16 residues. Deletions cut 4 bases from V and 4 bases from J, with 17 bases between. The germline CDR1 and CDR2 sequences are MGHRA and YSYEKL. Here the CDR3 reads CASSPRPYGDYNEQFF. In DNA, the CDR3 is TGCGCCAGCAGCCCGAGGCCTTACGGGGATTACAATGAGCAGTTCTTC.

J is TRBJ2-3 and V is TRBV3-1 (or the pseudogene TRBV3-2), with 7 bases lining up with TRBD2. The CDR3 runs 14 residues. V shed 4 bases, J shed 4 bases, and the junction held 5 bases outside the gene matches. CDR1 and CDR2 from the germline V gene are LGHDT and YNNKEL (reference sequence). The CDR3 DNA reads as TGTGCCAGCAGCCCTCGGAGCGGGGCAGATACGCAGTATTTT. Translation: CASSPRSGADTQYF.

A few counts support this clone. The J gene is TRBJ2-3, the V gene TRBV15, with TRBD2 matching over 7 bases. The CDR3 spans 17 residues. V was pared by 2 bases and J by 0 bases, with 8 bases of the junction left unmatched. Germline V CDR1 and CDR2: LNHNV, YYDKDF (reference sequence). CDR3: CATSRRLALLSTDTQYF. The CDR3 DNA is TGTGCCACCAGCAGACGACTAGCACTTCTAAGCACAGATACGCAGTATTTT.

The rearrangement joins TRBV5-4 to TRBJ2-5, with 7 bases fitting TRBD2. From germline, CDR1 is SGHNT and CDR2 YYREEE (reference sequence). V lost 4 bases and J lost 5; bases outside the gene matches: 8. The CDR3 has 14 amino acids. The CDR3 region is CASSQGGPEETQYF. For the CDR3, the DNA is TGTGCCAGCAGCCAGGGAGGGCCGGAGGAGACCCAGTACTTC.

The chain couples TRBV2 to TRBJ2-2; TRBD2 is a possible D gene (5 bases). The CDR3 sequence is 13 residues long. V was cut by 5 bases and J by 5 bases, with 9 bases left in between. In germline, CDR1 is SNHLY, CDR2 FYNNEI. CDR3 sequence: CASSTRTTGELFF. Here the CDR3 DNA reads TGTGCCAGCAGTACTAGAACTACCGGGGAGCTGTTTTTT.

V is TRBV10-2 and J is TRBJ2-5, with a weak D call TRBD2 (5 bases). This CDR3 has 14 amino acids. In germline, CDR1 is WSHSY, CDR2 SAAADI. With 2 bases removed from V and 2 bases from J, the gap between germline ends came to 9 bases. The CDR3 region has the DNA TGCGCCAGCAGTGAGAGCCTAGCACAAGAGACCCAGTACTTC. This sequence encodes CASSESLAQETQYF.

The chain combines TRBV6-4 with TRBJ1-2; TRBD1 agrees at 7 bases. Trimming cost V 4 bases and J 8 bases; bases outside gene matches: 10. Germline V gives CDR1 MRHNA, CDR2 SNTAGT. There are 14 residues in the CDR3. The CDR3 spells CASSGSQGVGGYTF. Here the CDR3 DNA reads TGTGCCAGCAGTGGATCTCAGGGGGTGGGCGGCTACACCTTC.

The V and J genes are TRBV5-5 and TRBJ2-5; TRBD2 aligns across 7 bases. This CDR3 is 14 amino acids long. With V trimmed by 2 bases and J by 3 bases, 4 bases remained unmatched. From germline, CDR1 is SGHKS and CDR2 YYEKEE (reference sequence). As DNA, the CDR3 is TGTGCCAGCAGCTTTTCCCTAGCGGAAGAGACCCAGTACTTC. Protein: CASSFSLAEETQYF. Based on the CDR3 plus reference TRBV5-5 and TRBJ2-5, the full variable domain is DAGVTQSPTHLIKTRGQQVTLRCSPISGHKSVSWYQQVLGQGPQFIFQYYEKEERGRGNFPDRFSARQFPNYSSELNVNALLLGDSALYLCASSFSLAEETQYFGPGTRLLVL.

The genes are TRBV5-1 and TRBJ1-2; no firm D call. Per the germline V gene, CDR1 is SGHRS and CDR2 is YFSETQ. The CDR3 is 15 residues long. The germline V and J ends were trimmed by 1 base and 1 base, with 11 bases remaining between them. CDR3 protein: CASSLRIPGNYGYTF. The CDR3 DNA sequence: TGCGCCAGCAGCTTGAGAATCCCGGGTAACTATGGCTACACCTTC.

This CDR3 reads CASSDRGGLDTQYF. DNA for the CDR3: TGTGCCAGCAGCGATCGCGGGGGGCTGGATACGCAGTATTTT. The chain is built from TRBV9 and TRBJ2-3; 8 bases line up with TRBD2. The V gene's germline CDR1 is SGDLS and CDR2 YYNGEE. V trimming: 3 bases; J trimming: 6 bases; junction bases outside the gene matches: 6. This CDR3 has 14 residues.

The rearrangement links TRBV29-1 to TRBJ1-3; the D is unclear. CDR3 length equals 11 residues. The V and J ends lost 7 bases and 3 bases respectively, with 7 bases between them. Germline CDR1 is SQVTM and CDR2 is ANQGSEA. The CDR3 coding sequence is TGCAGCGGGGCGAGTGGAAACACCATATATTTT. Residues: CSGASGNTIYF.

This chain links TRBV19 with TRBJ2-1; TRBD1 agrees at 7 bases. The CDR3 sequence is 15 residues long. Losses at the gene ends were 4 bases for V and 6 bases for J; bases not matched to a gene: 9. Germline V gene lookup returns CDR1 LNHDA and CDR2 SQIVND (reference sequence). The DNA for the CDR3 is TGTGCCAGTAGTACCGGTTCGACAGGGTTCAATGAGCAGTTCTTC. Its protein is CASSTGSTGFNEQFF.

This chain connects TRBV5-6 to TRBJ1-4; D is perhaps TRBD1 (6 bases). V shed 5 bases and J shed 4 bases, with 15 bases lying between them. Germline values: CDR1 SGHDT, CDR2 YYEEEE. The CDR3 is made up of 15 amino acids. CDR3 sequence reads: CASRNQGSGNEKLFF. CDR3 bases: TGTGCCAGCAGAAATCAGGGGTCGGGTAATGAAAAACTGTTTTTT.

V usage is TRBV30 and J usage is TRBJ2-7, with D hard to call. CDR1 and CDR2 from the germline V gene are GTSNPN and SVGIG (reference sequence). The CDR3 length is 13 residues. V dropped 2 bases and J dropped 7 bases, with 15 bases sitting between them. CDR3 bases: TGTGCCTGGAGTCTCGAAAGCTTCGGGGAGCAGTACTTC. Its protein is CAWSLESFGEQYF.

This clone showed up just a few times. In nucleotides, the CDR3 is TGTGCCAGCAGGGGACAGTACAATGAGCAGTTCTTC. Residues: CASRGQYNEQFF. The rearrangement uses TRBV2 and TRBJ2-1; 7 bases map to TRBD1. The J segment lost 4 bases and the V segment lost 6 bases, leaving 0 bases of the junction unmatched. Germline CDR1 SNHLY, CDR2 FYNNEI. CDR3 length equals 12 residues. Variable domain in full (rest from reference TRBV2 and TRBJ2-1): EPEVTQTPSHQVTQMGQEVILRCVPISNHLYFYWYRQILGQKVEFLVSFYNNEISEKSEIFDDQFSVERPDGSNFTLKIRSTKLEDSAMYFCASRGQYNEQFFGPGTRLTVL.

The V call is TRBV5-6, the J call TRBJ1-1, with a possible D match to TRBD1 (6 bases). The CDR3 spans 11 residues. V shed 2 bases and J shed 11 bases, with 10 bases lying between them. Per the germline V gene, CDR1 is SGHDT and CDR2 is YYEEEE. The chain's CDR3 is CASSLTGTAFF. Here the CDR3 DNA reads TGTGCCAGCAGCTTAACAGGGACGGCTTTCTTT.

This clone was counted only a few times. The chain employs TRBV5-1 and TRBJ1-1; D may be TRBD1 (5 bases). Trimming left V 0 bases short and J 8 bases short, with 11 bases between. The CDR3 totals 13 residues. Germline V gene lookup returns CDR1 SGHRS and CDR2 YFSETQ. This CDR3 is CASSLASGEEAFF. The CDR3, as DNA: TGCGCCAGCAGCTTGGCTTCGGGGGAGGAAGCTTTCTTT.

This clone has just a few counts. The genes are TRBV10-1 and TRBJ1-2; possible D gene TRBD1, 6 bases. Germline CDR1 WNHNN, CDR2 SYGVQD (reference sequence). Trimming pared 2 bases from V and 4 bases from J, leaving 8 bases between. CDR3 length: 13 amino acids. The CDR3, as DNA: TGCGCCAGCAGTGAGGGACAGCCCTATGGCTACACCTTC. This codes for CASSEGQPYGYTF.